This paragraph covers one T cell receptor beta chain sequence. What it recognizes is unknown. At the survey level, the v3.0 immunoSEQ assay was run. TCRdb keeps only in-frame clones here, not all; method: immunoSEQ multiplex PCR. Among fewer than 20,000 clones listed, around 80% were seen once. This CDR3 comprises 16 residues. CDR1 MNHNS and CDR2 SASEGT come from the germline V gene. The V end was cut by 2 bases, the J end by 1 base, with 13 bases between. This record belongs to a study of long-term antiretroviral therapy in people with HIV. Study-level points and caveats: Unavailable data included ART adherence, viral resistance and therapy changes (switches in treatment).

The material sequenced was unsorted PBMCs, taken 0.6 years after starting antiretroviral therapy. The chain is built from TRBV6-1 and TRBJ2-3, with D unresolved. This receptor was identified in a woman under 30 with HIV. CDR3 DNA: TGTGCCAGCAGTGAAAGAAAGTCCCCTGGCACAGATACGCAGTATTTT. This sequence encodes CASSERKSPGTDTQYF.